Included here is one TCR beta chain sequence, with context. No antigen is known for it. Base-call qualities are not available, and no considerably larger clone is one nucleotide away. RNA was extracted with the RNeasy kit and roughly 0.45 to 1 ug was reverse transcribed using random hexamers. TCR beta CDR3 regions were amplified with the immunoSEQ multiplex PCR assay covering 54 Vbeta and 13 Jbeta segments. PCR amplification bias was corrected using a synthetic template baseline for primer optimization and computational correction. Processing in the source paper ran as follows. Reads were assigned to V, D and J genes according to IMGT and analyzed in immunoSEQ Analyzer, with only productive sequences retained. Clonality was calculated as one minus the Shannon entropy normalized by log2 of the number of productive unique sequences. For each patient and control, public and private clones were evaluated within the 100 most prevalent clones. A clone was defined as Susac-specific if it was absent from the healthy and MS cohorts, from 950 to 1,300 published viral clones and from other ImmuneACCESS disease sequences. Clones were called with MiXCR by TCRdb after fastp trimmed the public reads at Q25, and only in-frame beta chains were retained. Each entry merges the rows of one CDR3 protein and shows their most common DNA and genes. The V and J calls and clone size come from TCRdb's table, not from the authors' own analysis. The sample contains roughly 130,000 distinct CDR3 sequences, 85% to 95% of them found a single time. The ten largest clonotypes hold about 0.3% of the sample.

The V end loses 6 bases and the J end loses 3 bases, and a stretch of 15 bases separates them. CDR1 MNHEY and CDR2 SVGEGT are derived from the germline V gene. Inclusive of the bounding cysteine and phenylalanine, the CDR3 is 14 residues long. Of the read, only the CDR3 DNA is kept; its 42 bases are in frame from base 1. The sample is drawn from a study of CD8 T cells in Susac syndrome (dated by TCRdb to the late 2010s). At the level of the whole study: Among the sequenced Susac syndrome patients, about 6 had clinically active disease and about eight were in clinical remission. At the time of blood withdrawal, Susac syndrome patients were either therapy-naive, taking corticosteroids (with some also receiving IVIg), or on IVIg alone. Whether CD8+ T cell activation and differentiation in Susac syndrome was antigen driven was tested using repertoire sequencing. The clonality of the CD8+ T cell repertoire was compared across about a dozen healthy donors, about 14 Susac syndrome patients and around 16 multiple sclerosis patients.

Peripheral blood CD8+ and CD4+ T cells from healthy donors, Susac syndrome patients and multiple sclerosis patients were profiled by high-throughput TCR beta sequencing. Susac syndrome patients met recently defined diagnostic criteria for definite or probable disease. Bulk CD8+ and CD4+ T cells were purified magnetically by negative isolation, whereas CD8+ TEMRA cells were enriched by FACS. Blood was drawn into EDTA tubes, processed within 24 hours, and PBMCs were isolated by density gradient centrifugation. PBMCs intended for TCR sequencing were frozen in liquid nitrogen and were later thawed in a 37 degrees C water bath. The sorted or isolated CD4+, CD8+ and CD8+ TEMRA cells reached a purity of at least 90%. Results and caveats for the whole study, not just this receptor: Susac syndrome CD8+ repertoires showed clonal expansion, highest in CD8+ TEMRA cells and greater in clinically active than remitting patients. Sixteen Susac-specific public clones were identified in the total CD8+ repertoire, and roughly five Susac-specific public clones were identified in the CD8+ TEMRA repertoire. The number of individuals in the TCR sequencing and HLA analysis was recognized as being relatively small.

The chain is assembled from TRBV6-2 or TRBV6-3 and TRBJ2-7; the D region is possibly TRBD1 or TRBD2, each matching across 5 bases. The receptor's source is a human donor with Susac syndrome. What was sequenced was CD8+ T cells from PBMCs. Here the CDR3 is given as CASRKGDAYYEQYF. The nucleotide sequence reads as follows: TGTGCCAGCAGAAAAGGGGACGCCTACTACGAGCAGTACTTC.